This T cell receptor beta chain came from a study of T cell responses to AZD1222 COVID-19 vaccine. The study, taken as a whole, reports: Receipt of two AZD1222 doses was followed by a rise in Spike-specific TCR breadth and depth. It was only a handful of AZD1222 recipients who were seropositive at baseline. Nearly half of spike-specific TCRs reportedly go after variant regions that carry no mutations. Spike was spanned by vaccine-associated CD4 TCRs, which were dominant at 160-218 and 743-854.

Germline CDR1 is MNHEY and CDR2 is SVGEGT. The CDR3 totals 17 residues. V shed 3 bases and J shed 6 bases, with 21 bases lying between them. About this clone itself: Its antigen is unknown.

The assay was immunoSEQ multiplex PCR, and TCRdb's table has in-frame clones only and misses some. The table shows fewer than 150,000 clones, with about 90% occurring only once. Sequencing was performed on peripheral blood, taken on day 0 of AZD1222 vaccination. The sequence was obtained from an adult in good health. V usage is TRBV6-2 or TRBV6-3 and J usage is TRBJ1-5; D is perhaps TRBD1 (6 bases). For the CDR3, the DNA is TGTGCCAGCAGTTATGGGTGGCGGGGGCAGGTCGGTCAGCCCCAGCATTTT. Translated: CASSYGWRGQVGQPQHF.